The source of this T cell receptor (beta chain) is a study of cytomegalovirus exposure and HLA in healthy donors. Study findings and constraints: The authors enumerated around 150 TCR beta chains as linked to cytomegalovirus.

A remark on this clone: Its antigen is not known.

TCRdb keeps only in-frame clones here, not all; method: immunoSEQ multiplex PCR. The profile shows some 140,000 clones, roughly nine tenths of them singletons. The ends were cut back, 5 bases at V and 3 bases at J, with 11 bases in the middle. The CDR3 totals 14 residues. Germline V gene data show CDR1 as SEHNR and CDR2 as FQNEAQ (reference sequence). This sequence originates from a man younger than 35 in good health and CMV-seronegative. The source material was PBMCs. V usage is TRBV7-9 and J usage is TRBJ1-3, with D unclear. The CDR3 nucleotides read TGTGCCAGCAGCCCTGCGGCCGGTGGAAACACCATATATTTT. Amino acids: CASSPAAGGNTIYF.